These 20 T cell receptor beta chains share one sample of origin, sequenced in a study of beta chain features in type 1 diabetes. Expressed TCRB transcripts were sequenced after all isolated RNA was converted to cDNA. Produced via immunoSEQ multiplex PCR; TCRdb's table is partial and in-frame only. This table has roughly 310,000 clones, approximately 11% appearing once. The sequenced material came from naive CD4+ T cells from blood. These receptors were obtained from a young woman in good health.

The rearrangement joins TRBV4-3 to TRBJ1-5; TRBD1 matches at 8 bases. Looked up from germline, CDR1 is LGHNA and CDR2 is YSLEER. There are 16 residues in the CDR3. J lost 0 bases, V lost 3 bases, and 4 bases had no gene match. CDR3 coding DNA: TGCGCCAGCAGCCAGGACAGGGATTATAGCAATCAGCCCCAGCATTTT. Translation: CASSQDRDYSNQPQHF.

This chain uses TRBV28 with TRBJ2-5; a weak D match, TRBD2 (6 bases). This CDR3 contains 13 residues. Between the trimmed V and J ends, which lost 7 bases and 1 base, there was a span of 10 bases. Germline loops: CDR1 MDHEN, CDR2 SYDVKM. CDR3 protein: CASTRDFQETQYF. The CDR3 nucleotides are TGTGCCAGCACAAGGGACTTCCAAGAGACCCAGTACTTC.

Comment on this clone: Other nucleotide sequences in the sample specify the same CDR3. The chain couples TRBV19 to TRBJ2-7; the D gene is possibly TRBD1 (5 bases). The CDR3 extends over 14 amino acids. Per germline, CDR1 LNHDA and CDR2 SQIVND (reference sequence). Trimming cost V 3 bases and J 0 bases, with 9 bases left between them. CDR3 region: CASSITGNSYEQYF. The CDR3 coding sequence is TGTGCCAGTAGTATCACAGGCAACTCCTACGAGCAGTACTTC.

The chain joins TRBV10-3 to TRBJ2-3; 9 bases match TRBD1. The CDR3 is made up of 15 amino acids. The V and J ends lost 0 bases and 3 bases, in that order; junction bases with no gene match: 1. Per germline, CDR1 ENHRY and CDR2 SYGVKD. The CDR3 nucleotides are TGTGCCATCAGTGAGTCGGGGACAGGGACAGATACGCAGTATTTT. Translated: CAISESGTGTDTQYF.

This clone was detected a few times. The rearrangement links TRBV6-4 to TRBJ2-1; 7 bases are shared with TRBD2. Germline-derived CDR1 and CDR2 are MRHNA and SNTAGT. Unmatched junction bases numbered 15, after V lost 7 bases and J lost 9 bases. The CDR3 spans 15 residues. CDR3 amino acids: CASTPESGMSGEQFF. The CDR3, as DNA: TGTGCCAGCACCCCGGAAAGCGGGATGTCTGGTGAGCAGTTCTTC.

The rearrangement links TRBV7-9 to TRBJ2-2; D remains ambiguous. The V gene lost 5 bases and the J gene lost 3 bases, with 4 bases spanning the gap. The CDR3 is 12 amino acids. Germline CDR1 is SEHNR and CDR2 is FQNEAQ (reference sequence). CDR3 protein: CASSRDTGELFF. The CDR3 coding sequence is TGTGCCAGCAGCCGGGACACCGGGGAGCTGTTTTTT. Drawing the rest from reference TRBV7-9 and TRBJ2-2, the complete variable domain is DTGVSQNPRHKITKRGQNVTFRCDPISEHNRLYWYRQTLGQGPEFLTYFQNEAQLEKSRLLSDRFSAERPKGSFSTLEIQRTEQGDSAMYLCASSRDTGELFFGEGSRLTVL.

This clone was recorded a few times. The chain recombines TRBV6-1 with TRBJ1-1; 7 bases align to TRBD1. CDR1 is MNHNS, CDR2 SASEGT, per germline. The CDR3 loop spans 13 amino acids. With 8 bases clipped from V and 6 bases from J, the junction kept 9 bases outside the gene matches. The CDR3, as DNA: TGTGCCAGCTTGACAGGGAACTCTCCTGAAGCTTTCTTT. Protein sequence: CASLTGNSPEAFF.

The chain uses TRBV23-1 and TRBJ2-5; maybe TRBD1 (6 bases). TRBV23-1 qualifies as an ORF whose function is uncertain. The CDR3 runs to 14 residues. V lost 0 bases and J lost 3, with 8 bases in between. Written as DNA, the CDR3 is TGCGCCAGCAGTCAATCCTACAGGGAAGAGACCCAGTACTTC. This gives the protein CASSQSYREETQYF.

In this sample, this clone turned up a few times. This sequence joins TRBV14 and TRBJ2-3, with D possibly TRBD2 on 5 matching bases. Germline V gives CDR1 SGHDN, CDR2 FVKESK. Deletions cut 0 bases from V and 12 bases from J, with 13 bases between. This CDR3 comprises 13 residues. The CDR3 loop is CASSQDLVLEQYF. In nucleotides, the CDR3 is TGTGCCAGCAGCCAAGATTTAGTACTAGAACAGTATTTT.

The rearrangement uses TRBV4-2 and TRBJ2-2; the D gene is possibly TRBD1 (5 bases). This CDR3 contains 15 residues. The ends were cut back, 3 bases at V and 4 bases at J, with 12 bases in the middle. Germline V gives CDR1 LGHNA, CDR2 YNFKEQ. Written as DNA, the CDR3 is TGTGCCAGCAGCCACCCCAGGGAATCCACCGGGGAGCTGTTTTTT. This gives the protein CASSHPRESTGELFF.

V and J are TRBV7-2 and TRBJ2-5; maybe TRBD1 (6 bases). The V end lost 7 bases, the J end lost 0 bases, and 12 bases lay between the germline ends. This CDR3 spans 14 amino acids. CDR1 SGHTA and CDR2 FQGNSA come from the germline V gene. The CDR3 protein is CASTLTGHQETQYF. The CDR3 DNA is TGTGCCAGCACCCTGACAGGACACCAAGAGACCCAGTACTTC.

This rearrangement joins TRBV28 to TRBJ2-2; maybe TRBD2 (5 bases). Per the germline V gene, CDR1 is MDHEN and CDR2 is SYDVKM. With 9 bases removed from V and 5 bases from J, the gap between germline ends came to 16 bases. The CDR3 covers 14 residues. The CDR3 region is CASLWGAKTGELFF. The CDR3 coding sequence is TGTGCCAGTCTTTGGGGAGCCAAGACCGGGGAGCTGTTTTTT.

This clone has only a few counts. The rearrangement joins TRBV5-1 to TRBJ2-6; perhaps TRBD2 as D (6 bases). Germline lookup yields CDR1 SGHRS and CDR2 YFSETQ. The CDR3 has 16 residues. Trimming stripped 0 bases from V and 2 bases from J, with 9 bases between. The CDR3, as DNA: TGCGCCAGCAGCTTGGTAGGCGGGGCTGGGGCCAACGTCCTGACTTTC. This translates into CASSLVGGAGANVLTF.

This sequence joins TRBV10-3 and TRBJ2-2; tentative D call: TRBD2 (5 bases). V lost 8 bases to trimming and J lost 0 bases, with 10 bases between them. The CDR3 is 14 amino acids. Germline V gene data show CDR1 as ENHRY and CDR2 as SYGVKD. CDR3 nucleotides: TGTGCCATCTCCCTAGCACCGAACACCGGGGAGCTGTTTTTT. Protein: CAISLAPNTGELFF.

The chain links TRBV9 to TRBJ2-2; perhaps TRBD1 as D (7 bases). V was shortened by 3 bases and J by 0 bases, with 15 bases between the two germline ends. The CDR3 consists of 17 residues. Germline-derived CDR1 and CDR2 are SGDLS and YYNGEE. The CDR3 DNA reads TGTGCCAGCAGCGAGGGGGCGGGAAAAGCGAACACCGGGGAGCTGTTTTTT. It codes for CASSEGAGKANTGELFF.

This clone turned up a few times. V and J are TRBV6-1 and TRBJ1-2; D gene uncertain. Trimming pared 3 bases from V and 5 bases from J, leaving 13 bases between. Germline CDR1 is MNHNS and CDR2 is SASEGT. This CDR3 spans 14 amino acids. The CDR3: CASSEDFRGYGYTF. CDR3 bases: TGTGCCAGCAGTGAGGACTTTCGGGGATATGGCTACACCTTC.

Only a few counts were recorded for this clone. CDR3 nucleotides: TGTGCCAGCAGCGCCATACTAGCGGTTCCTGCTAGCACAGATACGCAGTATTTT. Its protein product is CASSAILAVPASTDTQYF. This chain joins TRBV9 and TRBJ2-3; 8 bases are a match to TRBD2. CDR3 length: 18 amino acids. J gave up 0 bases and V 3 bases, and 12 bases lay outside the gene matches. Germline lookup yields CDR1 SGDLS and CDR2 YYNGEE.

The rearrangement uses TRBV7-9 and TRBJ2-5; 10 bases map to TRBD1. CDR1 is SEHNR and CDR2 is FQNEAQ in the germline V gene (reference sequence). The length of the CDR3 is 17 residues. The J segment lost 2 bases and the V segment lost 5 bases, leaving 11 bases of the junction unmatched. CDR3 in amino acids: CASSRAWADRGQETQYF. As DNA, the CDR3 is TGTGCCAGCAGCCGTGCATGGGCGGACAGGGGGCAAGAGACCCAGTACTTC.

The V gene is TRBV7-2, the J gene TRBJ2-1; D gene ambiguous. The germline gives CDR1 SGHTA, CDR2 FQGNSA. The CDR3 length is 16 residues. V gave up 5 bases and J gave up 14 bases, with 28 bases separating them. CDR3 in amino acids: CASSPENKKTHPEKFF. In DNA, the CDR3 is TGTGCCAGCAGCCCAGAGAATAAAAAAACTCATCCGGAGAAGTTCTTC.

V and J are TRBV5-1 and TRBJ2-5; a possible D gene is TRBD2 (6 bases). The CDR3 sequence is 19 residues long. CDR1 is SGHRS, CDR2 YFSETQ, per germline. V was cut by 7 bases and J by 1 base, with 29 bases left in between. The CDR3 is CASANRLGLFVSGQETQYF. CDR3 nucleotides: TGCGCCAGCGCTAATCGACTAGGACTATTCGTTTCGGGCCAAGAGACCCAGTACTTC.